The 3 T cell receptor beta chains below all came from one sample that was sequenced in a study of response to subunit inactivated influenza vaccine. TCRdb reanalysed the RT-PCR reads using MiXCR and keeps one entry per CDR3 protein. The sample carries around 300,000 distinct CDR3 sequences, roughly 20% recorded once. Sequencing used PBMCs from blood, obtained less than 22 months after vaccination. The receptor set was obtained from a man aged 50 to 69 who received an inactivated influenza vaccine.

V gene TRBV7-9 combines with J gene TRBJ2-1; 12 bases are shared with TRBD2. CDR1 SEHNR and CDR2 FQNEAQ come from the germline V gene (reference sequence). CDR3 length equals 15 residues. The J segment lost 8 bases and the V segment lost 4 bases, leaving 6 bases of the junction unmatched. The CDR3 DNA reads TGTGCCAGCAGCTCCGGACTAGCGGGGTGGGATGAGCAGTTCTTC. Translated: CASSSGLAGWDEQFF.

This clonotype was detected only a few times. CDR3 sequence (DNA): TGTGCCAGCAGCCTCGGGACAGGGCTCAATCAGCCCCAGCATTTT. It is translated as CASSLGTGLNQPQHF. The gene calls are TRBV4-2 and TRBJ1-5; 9 bases are a match to TRBD1. This CDR3 comprises 15 residues. Per the germline V gene, CDR1 is LGHNA and CDR2 is YNFKEQ. Germline trimming cut 4 bases from V and 3 bases from J; bases unmatched to any gene: 4.

The chain carries TRBV12-3 or TRBV12-4 and TRBJ1-1, with 7 bases that match TRBD1. The CDR3 covers 16 residues. V lost 1 base, J lost 1 base, and 6 bases stayed unmatched. The CDR3 DNA is TGTGCCAGCAGTTTAGGATGGCGGGACAGGAACACTGAAGCTTTCTTT. Translated, it gives CASSLGWRDRNTEAFF.